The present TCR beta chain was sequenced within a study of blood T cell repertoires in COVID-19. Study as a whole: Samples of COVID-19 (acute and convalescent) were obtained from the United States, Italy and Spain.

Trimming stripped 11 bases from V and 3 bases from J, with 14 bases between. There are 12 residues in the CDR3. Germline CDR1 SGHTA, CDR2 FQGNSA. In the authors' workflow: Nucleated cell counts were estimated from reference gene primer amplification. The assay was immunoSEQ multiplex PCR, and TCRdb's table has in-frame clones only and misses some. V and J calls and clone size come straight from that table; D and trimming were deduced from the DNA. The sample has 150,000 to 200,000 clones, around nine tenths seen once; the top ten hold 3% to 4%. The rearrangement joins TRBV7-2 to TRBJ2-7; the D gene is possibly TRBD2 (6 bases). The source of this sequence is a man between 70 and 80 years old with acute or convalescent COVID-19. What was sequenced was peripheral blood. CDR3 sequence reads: CACSRGYYEQYF. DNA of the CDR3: TGTGCCTGTTCCCGGGGGTACTACGAGCAGTACTTC.